The T cell receptor (beta chain) under discussion was sequenced for a study of T cells after yellow fever vaccination. Findings of the study overall: A secondary response was less intense yet reached its peak sooner, at day 5 versus 15.

UMIs and a universal primer site were added when TCR cDNA was made by 5'RACE template switching. MiXCR, run by TCRdb on the 5' RACE reads, gives a single entry per CDR3 protein. The table has hundreds of thousands of distinct CDR3 sequences, roughly 13% seen once. The length of the CDR3 is 13 residues. Per germline, CDR1 DFQATT and CDR2 SNEGSKA (reference sequence). Trimming took 3 bases from V and 3 from J, leaving 9 bases between them. Of note for this clonotype: Its antigen is currently unknown.

The rearrangement uses TRBV20-1 and TRBJ2-1; D possibly corresponds to TRBD2 (7 bases). The TCR sequence derives from a man between 25 and 39 years old who received the YFV17D yellow fever vaccine. The sequencing here drew on PBMCs, taken on the day of the yellow fever booster vaccination. In nucleotides, the CDR3 is TGCAGTGCTAGGGGGGGGCACTACAATGAGCAGTTCTTC. It specifies CSARGGHYNEQFF.